This T cell receptor beta chain was sequenced for a study of human CD8 memory T cell subsets. This CDR3 is 13 amino acids long. The V gene's germline CDR1 is KGHDR and CDR2 SFDVKD. For every subset, the RNA was derived from duplicate vials of approximately 150,000 sorted CD8+ T cells. In terms of frequency, this clonotype is medium-sized. UMI-labeled 5' RACE was used, and it produced the TCR beta libraries. Reprocessing the 5' RACE reads, TCRdb reports a single entry for every CDR3 protein and omits DNA. The specimen's table records 9,900 or so distinct CDR3 sequences. The V gene is TRBV24-1, the J gene TRBJ1-2; without DNA, the TCRdb call of TRBD1 cannot be checked. The sequence was obtained from a human donor in good health. Sequencing was carried out using CD8+ stem-like memory T cells (TSCM and TCM) sorted from PBMCs. Subset in this sample: stem-like memory CD8 T cells (TSTEM), CCR7+ PD-1- TIGIT-. CDR3 sequence reads: CATSPGTNYGYTF.